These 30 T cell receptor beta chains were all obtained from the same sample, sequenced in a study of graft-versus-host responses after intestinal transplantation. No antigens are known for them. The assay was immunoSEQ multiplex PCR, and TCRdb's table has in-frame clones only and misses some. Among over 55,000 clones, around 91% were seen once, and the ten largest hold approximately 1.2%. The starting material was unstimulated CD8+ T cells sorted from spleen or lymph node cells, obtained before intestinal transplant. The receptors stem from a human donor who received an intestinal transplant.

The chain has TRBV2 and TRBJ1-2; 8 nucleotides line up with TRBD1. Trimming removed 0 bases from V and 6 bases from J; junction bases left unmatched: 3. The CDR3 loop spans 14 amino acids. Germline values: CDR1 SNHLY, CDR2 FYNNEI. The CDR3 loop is CASSEAHRGDGYTF. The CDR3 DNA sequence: TGTGCCAGCAGTGAAGCCCACAGGGGGGATGGCTACACCTTC.

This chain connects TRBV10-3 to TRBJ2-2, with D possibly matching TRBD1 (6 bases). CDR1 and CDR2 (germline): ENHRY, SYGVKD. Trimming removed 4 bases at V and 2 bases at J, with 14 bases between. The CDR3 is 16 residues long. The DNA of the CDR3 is TGTGCCATCAGTGGGGGCGGACAGCCAAACACCGGGGAGCTGTTTTTT. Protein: CAISGGGQPNTGELFF.

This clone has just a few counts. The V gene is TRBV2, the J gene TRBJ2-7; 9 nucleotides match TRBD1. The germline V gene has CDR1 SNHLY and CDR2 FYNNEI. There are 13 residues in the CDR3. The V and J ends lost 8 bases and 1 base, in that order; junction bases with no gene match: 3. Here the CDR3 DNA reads TGTGCCAGCCGGGACAGGGAATCCTACGAGCAGTACTTC. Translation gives CASRDRESYEQYF.

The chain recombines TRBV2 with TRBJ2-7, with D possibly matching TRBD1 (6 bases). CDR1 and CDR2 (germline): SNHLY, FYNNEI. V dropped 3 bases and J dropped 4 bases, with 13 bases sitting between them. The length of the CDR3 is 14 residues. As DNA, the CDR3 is TGTGCCAGCAGTGAGGACAGACAGCAATACGAGCAGTACTTC. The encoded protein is CASSEDRQQYEQYF.

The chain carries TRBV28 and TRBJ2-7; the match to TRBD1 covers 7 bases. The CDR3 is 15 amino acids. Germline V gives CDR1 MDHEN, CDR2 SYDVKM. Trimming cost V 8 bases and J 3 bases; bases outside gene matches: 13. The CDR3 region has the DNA TGTGCCAGCTCCTTACAGGGGAATGCCCTCTACGAGCAGTACTTC. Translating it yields CASSLQGNALYEQYF.

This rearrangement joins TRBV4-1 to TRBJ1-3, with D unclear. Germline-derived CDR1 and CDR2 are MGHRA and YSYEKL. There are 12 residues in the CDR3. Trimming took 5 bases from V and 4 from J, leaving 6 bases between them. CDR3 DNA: TGCGCCAGCAGCTCCCCGGGAAACACCATATATTTT. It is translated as CASSSPGNTIYF.

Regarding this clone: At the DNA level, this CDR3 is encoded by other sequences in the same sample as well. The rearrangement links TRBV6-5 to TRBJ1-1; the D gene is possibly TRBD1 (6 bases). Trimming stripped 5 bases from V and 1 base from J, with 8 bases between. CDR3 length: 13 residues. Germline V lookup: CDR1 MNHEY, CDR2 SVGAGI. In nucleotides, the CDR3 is TGTGCCAGCAGTCTACAGGGGAACACTGAAGCTTTCTTT. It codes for CASSLQGNTEAFF.

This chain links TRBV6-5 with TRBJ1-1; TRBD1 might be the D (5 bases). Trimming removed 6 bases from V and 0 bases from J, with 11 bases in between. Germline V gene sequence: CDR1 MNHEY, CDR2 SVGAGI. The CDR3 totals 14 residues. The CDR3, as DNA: TGTGCCAGCAGCCAGGGTTTCATGAACACTGAAGCTTTCTTT. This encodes CASSQGFMNTEAFF.

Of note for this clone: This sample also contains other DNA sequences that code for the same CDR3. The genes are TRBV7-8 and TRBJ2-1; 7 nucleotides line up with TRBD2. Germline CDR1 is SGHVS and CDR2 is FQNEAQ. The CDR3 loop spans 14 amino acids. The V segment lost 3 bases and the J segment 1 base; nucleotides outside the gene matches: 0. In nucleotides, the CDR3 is TGTGCCAGCAGCTTGGGGGGGTCCTACAATGAGCAGTTCTTC. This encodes CASSLGGSYNEQFF.

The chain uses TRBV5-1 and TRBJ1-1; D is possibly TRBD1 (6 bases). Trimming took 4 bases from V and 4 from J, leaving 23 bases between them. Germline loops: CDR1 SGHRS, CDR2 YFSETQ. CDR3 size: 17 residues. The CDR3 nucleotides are TGCGCCAGCAGCGTCGCCGGGACTACACAAGGGGGCACTGAAGCTTTCTTT. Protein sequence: CASSVAGTTQGGTEAFF.

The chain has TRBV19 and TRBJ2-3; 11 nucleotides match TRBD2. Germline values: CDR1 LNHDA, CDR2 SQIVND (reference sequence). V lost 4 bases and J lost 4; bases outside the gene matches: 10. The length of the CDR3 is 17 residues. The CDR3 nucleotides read TGTGCCAGTAGTACCACTAGCGGGGGCATTCTCCCAGATACGCAGTATTTT. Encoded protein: CASSTTSGGILPDTQYF.

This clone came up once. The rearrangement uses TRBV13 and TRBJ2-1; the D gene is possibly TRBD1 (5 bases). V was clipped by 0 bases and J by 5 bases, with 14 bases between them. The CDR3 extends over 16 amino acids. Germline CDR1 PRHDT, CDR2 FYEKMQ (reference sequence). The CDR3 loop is CASSLGSGGQDNEQFF. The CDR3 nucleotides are TGTGCCAGCAGCTTAGGATCCGGTGGACAAGACAATGAGCAGTTCTTC.

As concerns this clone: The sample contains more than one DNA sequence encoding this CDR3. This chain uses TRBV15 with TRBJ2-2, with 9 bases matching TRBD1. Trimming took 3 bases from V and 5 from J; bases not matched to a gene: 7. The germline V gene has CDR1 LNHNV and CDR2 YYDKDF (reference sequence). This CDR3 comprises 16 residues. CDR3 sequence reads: CATSRDRGGPTGELFF. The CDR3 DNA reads TGTGCCACCAGCAGGGACAGGGGAGGCCCTACCGGGGAGCTGTTTTTT.

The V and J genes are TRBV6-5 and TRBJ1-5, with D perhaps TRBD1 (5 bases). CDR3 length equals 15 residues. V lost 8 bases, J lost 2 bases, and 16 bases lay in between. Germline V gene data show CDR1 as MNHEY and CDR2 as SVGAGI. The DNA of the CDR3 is TGTGCCAGCCGCCCGGGAGGGGCGGGCAATCAGCCCCAGCATTTT. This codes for CASRPGGAGNQPQHF.

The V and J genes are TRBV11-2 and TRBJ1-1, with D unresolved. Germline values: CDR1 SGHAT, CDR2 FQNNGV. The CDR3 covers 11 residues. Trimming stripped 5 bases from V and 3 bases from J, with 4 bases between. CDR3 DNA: TGTGCCAGCAGCGAGTACACTGAAGCTTTCTTT. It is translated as CASSEYTEAFF.

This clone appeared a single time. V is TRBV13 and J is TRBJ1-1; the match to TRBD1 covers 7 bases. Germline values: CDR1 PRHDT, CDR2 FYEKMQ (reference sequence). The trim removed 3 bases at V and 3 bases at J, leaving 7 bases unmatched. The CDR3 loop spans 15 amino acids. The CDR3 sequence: CASSFPTGIHTEAFF. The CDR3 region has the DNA TGTGCCAGCAGCTTCCCGACAGGGATACACACTGAAGCTTTCTTT.

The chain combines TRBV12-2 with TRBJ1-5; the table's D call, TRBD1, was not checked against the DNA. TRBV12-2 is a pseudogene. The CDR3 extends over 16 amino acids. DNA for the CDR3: TGTGCAAGTCGCTTAGGTCGGGACATCCCTCATCAGCCCCAGCATTTT. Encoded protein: CASRLGRDIPHQPQHF.

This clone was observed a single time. CDR3 residues: CSVGGQGANEQFF. In nucleotides, the CDR3 is TGCAGCGTTGGGGGACAGGGGGCAAATGAGCAGTTCTTC. This chain uses TRBV29-1 with TRBJ2-1; TRBD1 aligns across 12 bases. With V trimmed by 4 bases and J by 7 bases, 2 bases remained unmatched. The CDR3 spans 13 residues. Germline V gene lookup returns CDR1 SQVTM and CDR2 ANQGSEA.

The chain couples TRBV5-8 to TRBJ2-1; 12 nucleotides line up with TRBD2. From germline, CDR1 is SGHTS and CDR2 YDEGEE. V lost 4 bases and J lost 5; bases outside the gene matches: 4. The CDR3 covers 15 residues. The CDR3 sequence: CASSPTSGGDNEQFF. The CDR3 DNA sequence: TGTGCCAGCAGCCCGACTAGCGGGGGAGACAATGAGCAGTTCTTC.

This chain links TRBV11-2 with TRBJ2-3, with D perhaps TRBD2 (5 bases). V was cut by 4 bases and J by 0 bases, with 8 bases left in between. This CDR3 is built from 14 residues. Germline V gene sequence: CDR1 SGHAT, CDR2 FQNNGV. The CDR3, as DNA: TGTGCCAGCAGCTCCGGGATGAGCACAGATACGCAGTATTTT. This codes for CASSSGMSTDTQYF.

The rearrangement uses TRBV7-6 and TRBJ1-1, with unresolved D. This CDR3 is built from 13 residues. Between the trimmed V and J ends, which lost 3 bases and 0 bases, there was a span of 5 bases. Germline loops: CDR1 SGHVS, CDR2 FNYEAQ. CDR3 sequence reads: CASSFEVNTEAFF. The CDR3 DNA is TGTGCCAGCAGCTTTGAGGTGAACACTGAAGCTTTCTTT.

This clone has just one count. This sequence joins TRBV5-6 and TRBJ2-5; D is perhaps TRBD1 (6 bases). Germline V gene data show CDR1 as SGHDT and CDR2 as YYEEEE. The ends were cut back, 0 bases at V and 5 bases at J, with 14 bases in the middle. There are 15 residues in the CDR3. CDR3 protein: CASSLDRVGRETQYF. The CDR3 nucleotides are TGTGCCAGCAGCTTGGACAGGGTAGGAAGGGAGACCCAGTACTTC.

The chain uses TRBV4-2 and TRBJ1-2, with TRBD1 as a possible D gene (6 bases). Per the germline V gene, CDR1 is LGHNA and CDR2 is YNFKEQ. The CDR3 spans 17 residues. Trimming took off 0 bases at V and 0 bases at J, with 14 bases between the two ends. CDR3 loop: CASSQDWGPPPNYGYTF. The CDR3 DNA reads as TGTGCCAGCAGCCAAGATTGGGGGCCTCCCCCTAACTATGGCTACACCTTC.

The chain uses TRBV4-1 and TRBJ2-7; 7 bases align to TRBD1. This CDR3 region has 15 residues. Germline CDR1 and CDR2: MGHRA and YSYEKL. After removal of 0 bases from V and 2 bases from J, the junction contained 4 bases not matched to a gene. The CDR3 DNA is TGCGCCAGCAGCCAAGACACCGGGACAGCCTACGAGCAGTACTTC. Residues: CASSQDTGTAYEQYF.

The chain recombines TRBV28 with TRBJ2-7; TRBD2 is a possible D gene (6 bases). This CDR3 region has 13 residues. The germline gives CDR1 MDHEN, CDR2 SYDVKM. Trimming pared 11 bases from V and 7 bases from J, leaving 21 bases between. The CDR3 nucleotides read TGTGCCGGGGCGGGACCCCCAGTGGGGGAGCAGTACTTC. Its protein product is CAGAGPPVGEQYF.

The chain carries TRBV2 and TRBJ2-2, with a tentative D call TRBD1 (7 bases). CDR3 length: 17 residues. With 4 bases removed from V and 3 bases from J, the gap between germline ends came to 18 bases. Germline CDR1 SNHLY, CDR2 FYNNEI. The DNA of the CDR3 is TGTGCCAGCAGTGTGGGTATTGGCAGGGGGGACACCGGGGAGCTGTTTTTT. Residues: CASSVGIGRGDTGELFF.

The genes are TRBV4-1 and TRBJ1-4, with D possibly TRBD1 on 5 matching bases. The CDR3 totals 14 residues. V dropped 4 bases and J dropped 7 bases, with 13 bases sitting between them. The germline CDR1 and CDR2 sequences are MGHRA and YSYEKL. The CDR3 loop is CASSPTGGFEKLFF. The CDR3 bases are TGCGCCAGCAGCCCCACGGGGGGTTTTGAAAAACTGTTTTTT.

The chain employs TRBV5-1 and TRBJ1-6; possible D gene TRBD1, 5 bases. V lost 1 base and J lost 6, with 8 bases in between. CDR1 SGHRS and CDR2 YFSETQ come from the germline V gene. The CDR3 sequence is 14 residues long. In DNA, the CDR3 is TGCGCCAGCAGCTTGTTTAGGGGTAATTCACCCCTCCACTTT. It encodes CASSLFRGNSPLHF. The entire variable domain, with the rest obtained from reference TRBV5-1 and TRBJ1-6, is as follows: KAGVTQTPRYLIKTRGQQVTLSCSPISGHRSVSWYQQTPGQGLQFLFEYFSETQRNKGNFPGRFSGRQFSNSRSEMNVSTLELGDSALYLCASSLFRGNSPLHFGNGTRLTVT.

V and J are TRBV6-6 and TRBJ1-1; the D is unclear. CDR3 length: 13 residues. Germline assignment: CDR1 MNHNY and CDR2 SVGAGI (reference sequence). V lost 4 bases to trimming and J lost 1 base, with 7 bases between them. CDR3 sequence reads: CASSLSGNTEAFF. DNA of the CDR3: TGTGCCAGCAGTTTGTCAGGGAACACTGAAGCTTTCTTT.

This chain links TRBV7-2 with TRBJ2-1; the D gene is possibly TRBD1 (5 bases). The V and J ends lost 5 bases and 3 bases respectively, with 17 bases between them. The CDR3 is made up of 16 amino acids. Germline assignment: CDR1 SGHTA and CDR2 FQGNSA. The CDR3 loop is CASSPPGHHNYNEQFF. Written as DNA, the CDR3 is TGTGCCAGCAGCCCGCCCGGACACCATAACTACAATGAGCAGTTCTTC.